This is a list of T cell receptor beta chains from one sample in a study of cytomegalovirus exposure and HLA in healthy donors. Method: immunoSEQ multiplex PCR; TCRdb's copy keeps in-frame clones and lacks some. The sample has 50,000 to 65,000 clones; about 95% are singletons. The sequenced sample consisted of PBMCs. The receptors shown here come from a young woman in good health and CMV-seropositive. CDR3s include the opening cysteine and the closing phenylalanine or tryptophan. Each record gives: D gene, V gene, clone size, J gene, CDR3 length, CDR3 protein, CDR3 DNA. D genes are given only for firm matches. A clone size is listed for some rows: how often the clone was seen (once, few, many), or a class if it is expanded.

TRBD2,TRBV19,NA,TRBJ2-3,13,CATASGGSNTQYF,TGTGCCACCGCTAGCGGGGGTTCTAATACGCAGTATTTT
NA,TRBV19,NA,TRBJ1-5,14,CASEGQPSNQPQHF,TGTGCCAGTGAAGGACAGCCAAGCAATCAGCCCCAGCATTTT
NA,TRBV29-1,NA,TRBJ2-1,14,CSHRGSLEGNEQFF,TGCAGCCACAGAGGGTCGCTAGAAGGGAATGAGCAGTTCTTC
NA,TRBV29-1,NA,TRBJ2-7,12,CSVEGTSYEQYF,TGCAGCGTTGAGGGGACTTCCTACGAGCAGTACTTC
TRBD1,TRBV19,NA,TRBJ1-5,18,CASMAAPGTGFWGQPQHF,TGTGCCAGTATGGCAGCTCCAGGGACAGGGTTTTGGGGTCAGCCCCAGCATTTT
TRBD1,TRBV28,NA,TRBJ2-3,15,CASSGVQGALDTQYF,TGTGCCAGCAGTGGGGTCCAGGGGGCTTTGGATACGCAGTATTTT
TRBD2,TRBV15,NA,TRBJ2-1,12,CATSSSGSQQFF,TGTGCCACCAGCAGTAGCGGGAGCCAGCAGTTCTTC
NA,TRBV2,NA,TRBJ2-3,17,CASSLGAGAGDTDTQYF,TGTGCCAGCAGCCTGGGGGCGGGAGCTGGGGACACAGATACGCAGTATTTT
NA,TRBV10-3,NA,TRBJ1-5,15,CAISEFQGSNQPQHF,TGTGCCATCAGTGAATTCCAGGGGAGCAATCAGCCCCAGCATTTT
TRBD1,TRBV6-5,NA,TRBJ2-7,14,CASSTTPTGYEQYF,TGTGCCAGCAGTACCACCCCGACAGGGTACGAGCAGTACTTC
TRBD2,TRBV28,NA,TRBJ2-1,15,CASSLPSGRRYEQFF,TGTGCCAGCAGTTTACCTAGCGGGAGAAGGTATGAGCAGTTCTTC
TRBD1,TRBV19,NA,TRBJ1-3,17,CASSRRATGSSGNTIYF,TGTGCCAGTAGTAGAAGGGCGACAGGGAGCTCTGGAAACACCATATATTTT
TRBD1,TRBV7-2,NA,TRBJ2-1,15,CASRTRDRAYNEQFF,TGTGCCAGCAGAACCCGGGACAGGGCCTACAATGAGCAGTTCTTC
TRBD1,TRBV27,NA,TRBJ2-5,16,CASSTRTGPKGETQYF,TGTGCCAGCAGTACCCGGACAGGACCCAAGGGGGAGACCCAGTACTTC
NA,TRBV14,NA,TRBJ1-4,15,CASSQVSVTNEKLFF,TGTGCCAGCAGCCAAGTATCGGTAACTAATGAAAAACTGTTTTTT
NA,TRBV7-8,NA,TRBJ1-5,14,CASSLQGSNQPQHF,TGTGCCAGCAGCCTACAGGGAAGCAATCAGCCCCAGCATTTT
TRBD1,TRBV6-1,NA,TRBJ2-7,14,CASSDRDRSYEQYF,TGTGCCAGCAGTGACCGGGACAGATCCTACGAGCAGTACTTC
NA,TRBV11-1,NA,TRBJ1-1,14,CASSTTDSGTEAFF,TGTGCCAGCAGCACGACAGACTCAGGGACTGAAGCTTTCTTT
NA,TRBV7-9,once,TRBJ2-7,12,CASSTRTDEQYF,TGTGCCAGCAGCACGCGGACAGACGAGCAGTACTTC